The 5 T cell receptor beta chains below all came from one sample that was sequenced in a study of cytomegalovirus exposure and HLA in healthy donors. Primers: 60 Vbeta forward and 13 Jbeta reverse. Assay used: immunoSEQ multiplex PCR; TCRdb lists only in-frame clones, some missing. Among around 200,000 clones, over 65% were seen once, and the ten largest hold 2.5% to 3%. The sample was PBMCs. The receptor source for this set is a woman aged 60 to 75 in good health and CMV-seropositive.

This chain uses TRBV28 with TRBJ1-6; 9 positions match TRBD1. This CDR3 is 16 amino acids long. V was clipped by 1 base and J by 7 bases; unmatched bases: 5. The germline V gene encodes CDR1 MDHEN and CDR2 SYDVKM. CDR3 region: CASSLLEGQGNSPLHF. The CDR3 nucleotides read TGTGCCAGCAGTTTATTGGAGGGACAGGGAAATTCACCCCTCCACTTT.

Remarks on this clone: At one end the junction does not follow the germline gene, possibly because of a read error. Other nucleotide sequences in the sample specify the same CDR3. The chain's CDR3 is CASSEDRGSPLHF. CDR3 nucleotide sequence: TGTGCCAGCAGCGAAGACAGGGGTTCACCCCTCCACTTT. The rearrangement uses TRBV4-2 and TRBJ1-6; 8 nucleotides match TRBD1. The germline CDR1 and CDR2 sequences are LGHNA and YNFKEQ. This CDR3 comprises 13 residues.

The J gene is TRBJ2-1, the V gene TRBV5-1, with D perhaps matching TRBD2 (6 bases). CDR1 is SGHRS and CDR2 is YFSETQ in the germline V gene. V was clipped by 8 bases and J by 13 bases, with 19 bases between them. This CDR3 spans 12 amino acids. As DNA, the CDR3 is TGCGCCAGTCGTGGGGGACTCAATACTCAGTTCTTC. It yields the protein CASRGGLNTQFF.

The rearrangement links TRBV30 to TRBJ1-6; possible D gene TRBD1, 6 bases. The V end was cut by 5 bases, the J end by 7 bases, with 18 bases between. CDR1 and CDR2 (germline): GTSNPN, SVGIG (reference sequence). The CDR3 covers 15 residues. The CDR3 sequence: CAWLPVTGLNSPLHF. The CDR3 DNA sequence: TGTGCCTGGCTGCCTGTGACAGGCTTGAATTCACCCCTCCACTTT.

The V call is TRBV21-1, the J call TRBJ1-5; TRBD1 is the table's D call and was not checked against the DNA. TRBV21-1 corresponds to a pseudogene. There are 18 residues in the CDR3. The CDR3 protein is CASSIDKSGQERNQPQHF. In nucleotides, the CDR3 is TGTGCCAGCAGCATAGACAAGAGTGGACAGGAAAGAAATCAGCCCCAGCATTTT.